This TCR beta chain was captured in a study of response to subunit inactivated influenza vaccine. TCRdb re-called the RT-PCR reads with MiXCR, one entry per CDR3 protein. The data show about 170,000 distinct CDR3 sequences, around 12% seen once. The CDR3 runs to 12 residues. Deletions cut 5 bases from V and 7 bases from J, with 9 bases between. Germline values: CDR1 MNHEY, CDR2 SMNVEV (reference sequence). This sample was also put to use in a study of T cells expressing NK-cell markers. From that second work: For TCR beta, cDNA was produced by 5'RACE template switching with UMIs. Serological testing identified seven of the eight sequenced donors as HCMV-seropositive and one as seronegative.

This TCR was sampled from a man aged 50-60 years who received an inactivated influenza vaccine. Sequences were derived from CD8+ T cells sorted from PBMCs, sampled 11 to 12 days after vaccination. This chain links TRBV27 with TRBJ1-5, with D unresolved. CDR3 residues: CASSPLNQPQHF. The CDR3 bases are TGTGCCAGCAGTCCCCTTAACCAGCCCCAGCATTTT.